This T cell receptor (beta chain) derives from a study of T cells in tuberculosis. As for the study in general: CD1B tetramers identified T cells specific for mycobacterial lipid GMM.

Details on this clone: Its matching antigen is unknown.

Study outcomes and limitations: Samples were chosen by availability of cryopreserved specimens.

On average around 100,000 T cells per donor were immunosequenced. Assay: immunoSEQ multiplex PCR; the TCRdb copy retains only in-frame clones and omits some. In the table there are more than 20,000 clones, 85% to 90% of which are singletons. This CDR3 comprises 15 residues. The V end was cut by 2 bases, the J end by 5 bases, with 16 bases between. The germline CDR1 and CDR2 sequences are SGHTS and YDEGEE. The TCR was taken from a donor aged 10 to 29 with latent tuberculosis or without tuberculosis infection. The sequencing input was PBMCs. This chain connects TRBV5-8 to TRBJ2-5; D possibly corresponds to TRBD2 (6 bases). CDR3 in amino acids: CASSLGSLAKETQYF. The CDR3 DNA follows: TGTGCCAGCAGCTTAGGGTCGCTAGCGAAGGAGACCCAGTACTTC.